These T cell receptor beta chains were read from a single sample in a study of shared clonotypes between healthy human individuals. Data came from immunoSEQ multiplex PCR; TCRdb stores just in-frame clones and leaves some out. Among some 2.1 million clones listed, roughly 94% were seen once. The sample consisted of naive CD4+ T cells sorted from blood. The source of these receptors is a man younger than 35 in good health. The CDR3 runs from the conserved cysteine through the conserved F or W. The D gene is left open where the match is weak. The size of a clone is reported for some rows only, either as once, few or many, or as a class for expanded clones.

v_gene: TRBV29-1
d_gene: -
abundance: -
j_gene: TRBJ2-2
CDR3nt: TGCAGCGTTGAGTCCGACACCGGGGAGCTGTTTTTT
CDR3aa: CSVESDTGELFF

v_gene: TRBV14
d_gene: TRBD2
abundance: -
j_gene: TRBJ2-1
CDR3nt: TGTGCCAGCAGCCAAGACTCTCCCCTTCTAGGACTAGCCCCTCTCGGTCAGTTCTTC
CDR3aa: CASSQDSPLLGLAPLGQFF

v_gene: TRBV5-1
d_gene: -
abundance: -
j_gene: TRBJ2-7
CDR3nt: TGCGCCAGCAGCGTTATCTCTGGCTACGAGCAGTACTTC
CDR3aa: CASSVISGYEQYF

v_gene: TRBV29-1
d_gene: -
abundance: once
j_gene: TRBJ2-2
CDR3nt: TGCAGCGTTAAAGGCCTGGGGCTGAACACCGGGGAGCTGTTTTTT
CDR3aa: CSVKGLGLNTGELFF

v_gene: TRBV6-6
d_gene: TRBD1
abundance: -
j_gene: TRBJ2-7
CDR3nt: TGTGCCAGCAGTTCGGGACAGGGAGGTTACGAGCAGTACTTC
CDR3aa: CASSSGQGGYEQYF

v_gene: TRBV18
d_gene: -
abundance: -
j_gene: TRBJ1-1
CDR3nt: TGTGCCAGCTCACAAAAAGGGGAGAACACTGAAGCTTTCTTT
CDR3aa: CASSQKGENTEAFF

v_gene: TRBV30
d_gene: -
abundance: once
j_gene: TRBJ2-3
CDR3nt: TGTGCCTGGAGTCCATTAACAGATACGCAGTATTTT
CDR3aa: CAWSPLTDTQYF

v_gene: TRBV27
d_gene: -
abundance: -
j_gene: TRBJ2-2
CDR3nt: TGTGCCAGCAGCCCTCGGGACACCGCGAACACCGGGGAGCTGTTTTTT
CDR3aa: CASSPRDTANTGELFF

v_gene: TRBV10-3
d_gene: TRBD1
abundance: -
j_gene: TRBJ2-6
CDR3nt: TGTGCCATCAGTAATAAACAGGGGACTGGGGCCAACGTCCTGACTTTC
CDR3aa: CAISNKQGTGANVLTF

v_gene: TRBV30
d_gene: -
abundance: few
j_gene: TRBJ2-7
CDR3nt: TGTGCCTGGAGTGTACGCCTAGCCCCCTACGAGCAGTACTTC
CDR3aa: CAWSVRLAPYEQYF

v_gene: TRBV19
d_gene: -
abundance: once
j_gene: TRBJ1-5
CDR3nt: TGTGCCACCCAGGAGGGGGGCTGGAACAATCAGCCCCAGCATTTT
CDR3aa: CATQEGGWNNQPQHF

v_gene: TRBV18
d_gene: -
abundance: -
j_gene: TRBJ2-7
CDR3nt: TGTGCCAGCTCTCGAGACCCCATCTACGAGCAGTACTTC
CDR3aa: CASSRDPIYEQYF

v_gene: TRBV9
d_gene: TRBD2
abundance: -
j_gene: TRBJ2-1
CDR3nt: TGTGCCAGCAGCGTAGCGGGAGGCAACAATGAGCAGTTCTTC
CDR3aa: CASSVAGGNNEQFF

v_gene: TRBV5-1
d_gene: -
abundance: -
j_gene: TRBJ1-1
CDR3nt: TGCGCCAGCAGCTTGGGTCGCCAGGGGCGGAACACTGAAGCTTTCTTT
CDR3aa: CASSLGRQGRNTEAFF

v_gene: TRBV29-1
d_gene: -
abundance: -
j_gene: TRBJ1-4
CDR3nt: TGCAGCGTTGAAGTCCATGGAGATAAACTGTTTTTT
CDR3aa: CSVEVHGDKLFF

v_gene: TRBV2
d_gene: -
abundance: -
j_gene: TRBJ1-1
CDR3nt: TGTGCCAGCAGCCTCGACAGTATGGGCACTGAAGCTTTCTTT
CDR3aa: CASSLDSMGTEAFF

v_gene: TRBV6-1
d_gene: -
abundance: -
j_gene: TRBJ1-6
CDR3nt: TGTGCCAGCAGTGTTGTGCCCGAGTCACCCCTCCACTTT
CDR3aa: CASSVVPESPLHF

v_gene: TRBV9
d_gene: TRBD1
abundance: -
j_gene: TRBJ2-5
CDR3nt: TGTGCCAGCAGCGTAGCTGGGACAGGGGCAGAGACCCAGTACTTC
CDR3aa: CASSVAGTGAETQYF

v_gene: TRBV28
d_gene: -
abundance: -
j_gene: TRBJ2-3
CDR3nt: TGTGCCAGCAGAACCGGGACAACCAGAGCAGATACGCAGTATTTT
CDR3aa: CASRTGTTRADTQYF

v_gene: TRBV27
d_gene: TRBD1
abundance: -
j_gene: TRBJ1-6
CDR3nt: TGTGCCAGCAGGACAGGGCCTTATAATTCACCCCTCCACTTT
CDR3aa: CASRTGPYNSPLHF

v_gene: TRBV19
d_gene: TRBD2
abundance: -
j_gene: TRBJ2-5
CDR3nt: TGTGCCAGTAGACCAGAGCGGGGGAACCAAGAGACCCAGTACTTC
CDR3aa: CASRPERGNQETQYF

v_gene: TRBV28
d_gene: TRBD1
abundance: -
j_gene: TRBJ1-2
CDR3nt: TGTGCCAGCAGTCGCACAGGGGCCCCACTCTATGGCTACACCTTC
CDR3aa: CASSRTGAPLYGYTF

v_gene: TRBV7-9
d_gene: -
abundance: -
j_gene: TRBJ2-1
CDR3nt: TGTGCCAGCAGCTTCGATGGTGAGCAGTTCTTC
CDR3aa: CASSFDGEQFF

v_gene: TRBV7-2
d_gene: -
abundance: -
j_gene: TRBJ1-2
CDR3nt: TGTGCCAGCAGCTTAGGTGGCAGGATGTATGGCTACACCTTC
CDR3aa: CASSLGGRMYGYTF

v_gene: TRBV5-1
d_gene: -
abundance: -
j_gene: TRBJ2-1
CDR3nt: TGCGCCAGCAGCTCCGGCGGGGTCTCTGGGAATGAGCAGTTCTTC
CDR3aa: CASSSGGVSGNEQFF

v_gene: TRBV7-2
d_gene: -
abundance: -
j_gene: TRBJ2-5
CDR3nt: TGTGCCAGCAGCCTAGAAAGGGTGAAGACCCAGTACTTC
CDR3aa: CASSLERVKTQYF

v_gene: TRBV2
d_gene: TRBD2
abundance: -
j_gene: TRBJ2-3
CDR3nt: TGTGCCAGCATCCTGACTAGCGGGTCTAGCACAGATACGCAGTATTTT
CDR3aa: CASILTSGSSTDTQYF

v_gene: TRBV4-1
d_gene: TRBD1
abundance: -
j_gene: TRBJ1-5
CDR3nt: TGCGCCAGCAGCAGGACAGGGGGCGGCAATCAGCCCCAGCATTTT
CDR3aa: CASSRTGGGNQPQHF

v_gene: TRBV5-1
d_gene: -
abundance: -
j_gene: TRBJ1-3
CDR3nt: TGCGCCAGCAGCCCCGACAACTCTGGAAACACCATATATTTT
CDR3aa: CASSPDNSGNTIYF

v_gene: TRBV9
d_gene: TRBD2
abundance: -
j_gene: TRBJ2-3
CDR3nt: TGTGCCAGCAGCGTAGCTAGCGGGGCGGGCAGAAGCACAGATACGCAGTATTTT
CDR3aa: CASSVASGAGRSTDTQYF

v_gene: TRBV10-3
d_gene: -
abundance: -
j_gene: TRBJ1-1
CDR3nt: TGTGCCATCAGTGAGTCCCAGGGGCAGACGAACACTGAAGCTTTCTTT
CDR3aa: CAISESQGQTNTEAFF

v_gene: TRBV28
d_gene: TRBD1
abundance: -
j_gene: TRBJ1-2
CDR3nt: TGTGCCAGCAGTACCCCGGCACAGGGGTTCAGCTACACCTTC
CDR3aa: CASSTPAQGFSYTF

v_gene: TRBV10-2
d_gene: -
abundance: -
j_gene: TRBJ2-1
CDR3nt: TGCGCCAGCAGTGAGCTGGGAAAACAGGGTCCTAGCTCCTACAATGAGCAGTTCTTC
CDR3aa: CASSELGKQGPSSYNEQFF

v_gene: TRBV7-9
d_gene: -
abundance: -
j_gene: TRBJ1-1
CDR3nt: TGTGCCAGCAGCTTAGCTCTCGGGAACACTGAAGCTTTCTTT
CDR3aa: CASSLALGNTEAFF

v_gene: TRBV2
d_gene: -
abundance: -
j_gene: TRBJ1-1
CDR3nt: TGTGCCAGCATTTTAGAAAACACTGAAGCTTTCTTT
CDR3aa: CASILENTEAFF

v_gene: TRBV5-1
d_gene: TRBD1
abundance: -
j_gene: TRBJ2-1
CDR3nt: TGCGCCAGCAGCTGGACATGGGACCCCCGACAGGGCTACAATGAGCAGTTCTTC
CDR3aa: CASSWTWDPRQGYNEQFF

v_gene: TRBV5-1
d_gene: -
abundance: once
j_gene: TRBJ1-1
CDR3nt: TGCGCCAGCAGCTTGGCCCAGGGTCGGGCTGAAGCTTTCTTT
CDR3aa: CASSLAQGRAEAFF

v_gene: TRBV28
d_gene: -
abundance: -
j_gene: TRBJ1-2
CDR3nt: TGTGCCACCGTCCCAGTGACTAACTATGGCTACACCTTC
CDR3aa: CATVPVTNYGYTF

v_gene: TRBV5-1
d_gene: -
abundance: -
j_gene: TRBJ1-6
CDR3nt: TGCGCCAGCAGCTTGGCCCCGATGAGGGCAGGGCAGGGATCACCCCTCCACTTT
CDR3aa: CASSLAPMRAGQGSPLHF

v_gene: TRBV9
d_gene: TRBD2
abundance: -
j_gene: TRBJ2-5
CDR3nt: TGTGCCAGCAGCGTAGATTCTAGCGGGGGCCCCCGTGACTTC
CDR3aa: CASSVDSSGGPRDF

v_gene: TRBV1
d_gene: -
abundance: once
j_gene: TRBJ1-3
CDR3nt: TGCACCAGCATCCGGGACACTCTGTGGAATGGTGGAAACACCATATATTTT
CDR3aa: CTSIRDTLWNGGNTIYF

v_gene: TRBV28
d_gene: TRBD1
abundance: -
j_gene: TRBJ1-5
CDR3nt: TGTGCCAGCAGCTGGGGACAGGGCAATCAGCCCCAGCATTTT
CDR3aa: CASSWGQGNQPQHF

v_gene: TRBV9
d_gene: -
abundance: -
j_gene: TRBJ2-3
CDR3nt: TGTGCCAGCAGCCGAGGGACTTCTTCGGGTACGCAGTATTTT
CDR3aa: CASSRGTSSGTQYF

v_gene: TRBV4-1
d_gene: -
abundance: -
j_gene: TRBJ2-1
CDR3nt: TGCGCCAGCAGCCAGGGCGCCGTACGGGGCAATGAGCAGTTCTTC
CDR3aa: CASSQGAVRGNEQFF

v_gene: TRBV6-1
d_gene: TRBD1
abundance: -
j_gene: TRBJ2-6
CDR3nt: TGTGCCAGCAGCGGACAGGGGACTGGGGCCAACGTCCTGACTTTC
CDR3aa: CASSGQGTGANVLTF

v_gene: TRBV29-1
d_gene: -
abundance: -
j_gene: TRBJ1-2
CDR3nt: TGCAGCGCTTATCCTGCAGGGACCGGCTACACCTTC
CDR3aa: CSAYPAGTGYTF

v_gene: TRBV6-6
d_gene: -
abundance: -
j_gene: TRBJ2-1
CDR3nt: TGTGCCAGCAGTTACCAGGGGACGGGCATCAATGAGCAGTTCTTC
CDR3aa: CASSYQGTGINEQFF

v_gene: TRBV5-6
d_gene: -
abundance: -
j_gene: TRBJ1-1
CDR3nt: TGTGCCAGCAGCCCGGAGGGCAGGAGGGTGAACACTGAAGCTTTCTTT
CDR3aa: CASSPEGRRVNTEAFF

v_gene: TRBV7-3
d_gene: -
abundance: once
j_gene: TRBJ2-3
CDR3nt: TGTGCCAGCAGCTTAATTGCAGGCACAGATACGCAGTATTTT
CDR3aa: CASSLIAGTDTQYF

v_gene: TRBV7-9
d_gene: -
abundance: -
j_gene: TRBJ1-1
CDR3nt: TGTGCCAGCAGCTTAGCACCCAGGAACACTGAAGCTTTCTTT
CDR3aa: CASSLAPRNTEAFF

v_gene: TRBV5-1
d_gene: TRBD1
abundance: -
j_gene: TRBJ2-5
CDR3nt: TGCGCCAGCAACAGACAGGGGGCTGGTGAGACCCAGTACTTC
CDR3aa: CASNRQGAGETQYF

v_gene: TRBV7-9
d_gene: -
abundance: once
j_gene: TRBJ2-5
CDR3nt: TGTGCCAGCAGCTTAGCGCTAGGGGGAGAGACCCAGTACTTC
CDR3aa: CASSLALGGETQYF

v_gene: TRBV6-5
d_gene: TRBD1
abundance: -
j_gene: TRBJ2-7
CDR3nt: TGTGCCAGCAGGTTGGGACAGGGGGCCTACGAGCAGTACTTC
CDR3aa: CASRLGQGAYEQYF